Below, one T cell receptor (beta chain) is given with its context. This sample was included in a study of technical replicates of blood from a handful of donors. V was cut by 0 bases and J by 1 base, with 22 bases left in between. CDR3 size: 19 residues. CDR1 is MGHRA and CDR2 is YSYEKL in the germline V gene. Profiling relied on immunoSEQ multiplex PCR, and the TCRdb table lists in-frame clones only, not all of them. The sample includes 95,000 to 100,000 clones, 96% of them seen just once. The chain is built from TRBV4-1 and TRBJ2-7, with D maybe TRBD2 (6 bases). The material sequenced was T cells isolated from PBMCs. This receptor was identified in a human donor in good health. As DNA, the CDR3 is TGCGCCAGCAGCCAAGATACCGCAGGAGGGCTAGGGACTTCCTACGAGCAGTACTTC. This translates into CASSQDTAGGLGTSYEQYF.